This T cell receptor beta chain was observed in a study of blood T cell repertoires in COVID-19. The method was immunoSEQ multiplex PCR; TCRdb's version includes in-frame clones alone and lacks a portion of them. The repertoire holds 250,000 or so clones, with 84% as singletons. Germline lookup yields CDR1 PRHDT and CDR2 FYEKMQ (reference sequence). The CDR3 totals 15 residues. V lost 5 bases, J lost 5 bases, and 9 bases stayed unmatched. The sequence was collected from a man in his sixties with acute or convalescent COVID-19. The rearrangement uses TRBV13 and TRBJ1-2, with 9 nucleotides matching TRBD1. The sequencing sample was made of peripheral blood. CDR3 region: CASSKRTGDNYGYTF. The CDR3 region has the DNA TGTGCCAGCAGCAAAAGGACAGGGGACAATTATGGCTACACCTTC. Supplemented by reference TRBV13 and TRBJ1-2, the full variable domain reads AAGVIQSPRHLIKEKRETATLKCYPIPRHDTVYWYQQGPGQDPQFLISFYEKMQSDKGSIPDRFSAQQFSDYHSELNMSSLELGDSALYFCASSKRTGDNYGYTFGSGTRLTVV.